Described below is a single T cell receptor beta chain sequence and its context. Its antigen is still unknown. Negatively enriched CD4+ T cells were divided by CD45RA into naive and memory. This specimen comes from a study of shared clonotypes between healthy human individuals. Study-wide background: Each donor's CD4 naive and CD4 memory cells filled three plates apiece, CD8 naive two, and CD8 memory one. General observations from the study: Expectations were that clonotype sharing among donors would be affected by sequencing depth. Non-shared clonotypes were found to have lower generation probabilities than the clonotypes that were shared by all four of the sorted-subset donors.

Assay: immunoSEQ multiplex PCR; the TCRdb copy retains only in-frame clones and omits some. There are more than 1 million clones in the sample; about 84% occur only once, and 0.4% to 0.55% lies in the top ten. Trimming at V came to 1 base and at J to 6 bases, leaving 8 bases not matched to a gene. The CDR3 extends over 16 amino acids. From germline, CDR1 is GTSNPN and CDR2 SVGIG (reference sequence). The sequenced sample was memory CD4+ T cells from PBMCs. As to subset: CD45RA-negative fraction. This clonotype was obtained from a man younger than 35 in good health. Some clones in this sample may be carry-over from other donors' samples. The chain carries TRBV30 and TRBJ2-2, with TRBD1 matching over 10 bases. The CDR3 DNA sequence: TGTGCCTGGAGTGAAAAGGGACAGGGGAAATCCGGGGAGCTGTTTTTT. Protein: CAWSEKGQGKSGELFF.